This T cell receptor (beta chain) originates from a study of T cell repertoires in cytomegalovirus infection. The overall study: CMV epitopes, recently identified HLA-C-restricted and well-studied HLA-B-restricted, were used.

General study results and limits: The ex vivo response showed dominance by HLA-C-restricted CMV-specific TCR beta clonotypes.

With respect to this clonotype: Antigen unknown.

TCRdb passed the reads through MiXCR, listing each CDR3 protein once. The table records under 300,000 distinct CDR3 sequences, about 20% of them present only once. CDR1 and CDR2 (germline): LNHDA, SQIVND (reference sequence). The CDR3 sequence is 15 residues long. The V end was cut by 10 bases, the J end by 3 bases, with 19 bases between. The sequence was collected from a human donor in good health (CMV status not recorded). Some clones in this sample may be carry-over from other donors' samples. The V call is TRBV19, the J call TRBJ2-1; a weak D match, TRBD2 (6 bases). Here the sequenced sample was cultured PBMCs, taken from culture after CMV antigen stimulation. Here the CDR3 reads CATQGAQGLYNEQFF. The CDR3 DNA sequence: TGTGCCACCCAAGGAGCCCAGGGACTCTACAATGAGCAGTTCTTC.